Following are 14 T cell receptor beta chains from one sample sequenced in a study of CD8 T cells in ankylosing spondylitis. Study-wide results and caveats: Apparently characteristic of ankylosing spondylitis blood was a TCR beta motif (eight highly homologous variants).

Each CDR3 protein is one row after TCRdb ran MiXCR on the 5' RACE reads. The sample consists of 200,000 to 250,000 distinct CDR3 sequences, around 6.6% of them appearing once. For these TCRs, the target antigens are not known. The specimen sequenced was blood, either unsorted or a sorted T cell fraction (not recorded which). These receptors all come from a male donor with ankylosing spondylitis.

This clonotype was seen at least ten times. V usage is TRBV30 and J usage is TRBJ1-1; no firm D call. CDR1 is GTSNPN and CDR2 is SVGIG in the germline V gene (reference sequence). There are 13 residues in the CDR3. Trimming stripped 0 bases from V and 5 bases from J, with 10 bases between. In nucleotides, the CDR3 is TGTGCCTGGAGTGTCGGGATGTATACTGAAGCTTTCTTT. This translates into CAWSVGMYTEAFF. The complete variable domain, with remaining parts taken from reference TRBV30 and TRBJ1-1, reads SQTIHQWPATLVQPVGSPLSLECTVEGTSNPNLYWYRQAAGRGLQLLFYSVGIGQISSEVPQNLSASRPQDRQFILSSKKLLLSDSGFYLCAWSVGMYTEAFFGQGTRLTVV.

The CDR3 loop is CASSLGTGESEKLFF. CDR3 nucleotides: TGCGCCAGCAGCCTCGGGACAGGGGAAAGTGAAAAACTGTTTTTT. V and J are TRBV4-3 and TRBJ1-4, with 10 bases that match TRBD1. V lost 4 bases, J lost 7 bases, and 6 bases stayed unmatched. Germline lookup yields CDR1 LGHNA and CDR2 YSLEER. The CDR3 consists of 15 residues.

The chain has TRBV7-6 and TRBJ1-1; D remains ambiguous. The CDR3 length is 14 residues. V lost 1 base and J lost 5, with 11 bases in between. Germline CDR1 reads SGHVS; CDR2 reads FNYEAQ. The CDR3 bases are TGTGCCAGCAGCTTAGGGGAAATGAGAACTGAAGCTTTCTTT. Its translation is CASSLGEMRTEAFF.

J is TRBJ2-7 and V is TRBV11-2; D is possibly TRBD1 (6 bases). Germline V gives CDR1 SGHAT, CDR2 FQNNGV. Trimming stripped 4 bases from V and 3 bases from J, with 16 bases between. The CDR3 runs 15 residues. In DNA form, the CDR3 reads TGTGCCAGCAGCTCCCCACGGACAGCGGACTACGAGCAGTACTTC. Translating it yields CASSSPRTADYEQYF.

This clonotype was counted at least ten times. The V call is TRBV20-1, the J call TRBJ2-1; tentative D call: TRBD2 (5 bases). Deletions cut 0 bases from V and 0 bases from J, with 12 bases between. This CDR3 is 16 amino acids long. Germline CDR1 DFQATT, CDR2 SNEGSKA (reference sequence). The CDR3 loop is CSARDLNGISYNEQFF. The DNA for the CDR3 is TGCAGTGCTAGAGATCTAAACGGGATCTCCTACAATGAGCAGTTCTTC.

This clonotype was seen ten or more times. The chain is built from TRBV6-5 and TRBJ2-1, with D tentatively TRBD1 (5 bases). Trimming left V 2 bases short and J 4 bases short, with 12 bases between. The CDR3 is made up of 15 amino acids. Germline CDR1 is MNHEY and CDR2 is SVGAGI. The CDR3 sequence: CASSYIDSKYNEQFF. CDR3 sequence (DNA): TGTGCCAGCAGTTACATCGACAGCAAATACAATGAGCAGTTCTTC.

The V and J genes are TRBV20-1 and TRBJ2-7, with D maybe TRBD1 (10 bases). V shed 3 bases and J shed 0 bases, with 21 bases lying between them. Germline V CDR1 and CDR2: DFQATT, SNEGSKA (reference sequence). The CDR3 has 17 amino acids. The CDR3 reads CSASRDRGSGSSYEQYF. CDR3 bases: TGCAGTGCTAGTCGGGACAGGGGTAGCGGGAGCTCCTACGAGCAGTACTTC.

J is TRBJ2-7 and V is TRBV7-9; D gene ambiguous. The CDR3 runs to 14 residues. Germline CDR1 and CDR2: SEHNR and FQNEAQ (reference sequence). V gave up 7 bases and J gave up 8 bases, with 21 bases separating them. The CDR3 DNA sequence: TGTGCCAGCATCCCAAACGACCGGGCCAAGAAGCAGTACTTC. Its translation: CASIPNDRAKKQYF.

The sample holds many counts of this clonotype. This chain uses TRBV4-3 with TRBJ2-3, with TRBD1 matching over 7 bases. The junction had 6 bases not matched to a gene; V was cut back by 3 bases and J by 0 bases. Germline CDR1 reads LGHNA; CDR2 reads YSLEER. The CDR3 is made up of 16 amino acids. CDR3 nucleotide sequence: TGCGCCAGCAGCCAGTATCCGGGACAGAGCACAGATACGCAGTATTTT. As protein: CASSQYPGQSTDTQYF.

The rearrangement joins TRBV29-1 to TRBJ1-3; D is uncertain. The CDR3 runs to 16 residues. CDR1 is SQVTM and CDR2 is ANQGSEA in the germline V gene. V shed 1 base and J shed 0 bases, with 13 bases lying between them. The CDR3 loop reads CSVEASRLDSGNTIYF. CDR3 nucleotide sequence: TGCAGCGTTGAAGCCTCCAGACTAGACTCTGGAAACACCATATATTTT.

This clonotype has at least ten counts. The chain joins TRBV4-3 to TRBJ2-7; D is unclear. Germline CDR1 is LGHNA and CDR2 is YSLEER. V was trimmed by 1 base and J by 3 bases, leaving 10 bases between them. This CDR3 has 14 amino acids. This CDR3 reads CASSQGLGNYEQYF. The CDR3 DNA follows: TGCGCCAGCAGCCAAGGATTAGGAAACTACGAGCAGTACTTC.

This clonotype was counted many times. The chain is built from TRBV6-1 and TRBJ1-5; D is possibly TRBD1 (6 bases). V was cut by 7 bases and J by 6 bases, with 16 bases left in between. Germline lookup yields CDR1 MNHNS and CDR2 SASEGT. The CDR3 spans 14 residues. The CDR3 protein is CASTQRGGPQPQHF. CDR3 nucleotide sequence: TGTGCCAGCACCCAACGAGGGGGGCCTCAGCCCCAGCATTTT.

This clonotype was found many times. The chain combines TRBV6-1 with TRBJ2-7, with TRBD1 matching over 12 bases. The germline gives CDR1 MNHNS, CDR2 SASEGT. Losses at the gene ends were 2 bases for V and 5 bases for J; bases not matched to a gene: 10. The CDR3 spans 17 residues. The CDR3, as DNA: TGTGCCAGCAGTGAACGGCCCGGGACAGGGGGCCTGAACGAGCAGTACTTC. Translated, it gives CASSERPGTGGLNEQYF.

CDR3 residues: CASSLGSGASYEQYF. The CDR3 DNA follows: TGTGCCAGCAGCTTGGGGTCTGGCGCCTCCTACGAGCAGTACTTC. The chain employs TRBV7-8 and TRBJ2-7; D call uncertain. Trimming took 3 bases from V and 0 from J, leaving 12 bases between them. The CDR3 spans 15 residues. The germline V gene encodes CDR1 SGHVS and CDR2 FQNEAQ.